These 13 T cell receptor beta chains were all obtained from the same sample, sequenced in a study of T cells after yellow fever vaccination. In TCRdb, the 5' RACE reads were re-called with MiXCR into one record per CDR3 protein. This sample yields about 160,000 distinct CDR3 sequences, of which approximately 6.8% are seen a single time; more than 2% belongs to the top ten. Material: CD4+ T cells sorted from PBMCs, obtained 4 to 5 days after the first yellow fever vaccination. The receptors derive from a man between 18 and 29 years old who received the YFV17D yellow fever vaccine.

The genes are TRBV19 and TRBJ2-2, with 9 nucleotides matching TRBD1. Germline V gives CDR1 LNHDA, CDR2 SQIVND (reference sequence). J gave up 4 bases and V 6 bases, and 3 bases lay outside the gene matches. This CDR3 comprises 14 residues. The CDR3 spells CASRTQGATGELFF. The CDR3 bases are TGTGCCAGTAGGACACAGGGGGCCACCGGGGAGCTGTTTTTT.

This clonotype has a count of ten or more. The J gene is TRBJ2-3, the V gene TRBV10-3, with D possibly matching TRBD1 (6 bases). V shed 8 bases and J shed 2 bases, with 14 bases lying between them. The V gene's germline CDR1 is ENHRY and CDR2 SYGVKD. The CDR3 runs 14 residues. CDR3 DNA sequence: TGTGCCATCTCATGGACAGAACTCACAGATACGCAGTATTTT. Its protein product is CAISWTELTDTQYF.

The table lists this clonotype with many counts. J is TRBJ2-1 and V is TRBV7-2, with TRBD1 identical over 12 bases. Germline assignment: CDR1 SGHTA and CDR2 FQGNSA. With 3 bases clipped from V and 7 bases from J, the junction kept 4 bases outside the gene matches. This CDR3 comprises 15 residues. CDR3 nucleotide sequence: TGTGCCAGCAGCTTCATGGGACAGGGGGCGAATGAGCAGTTCTTC. It encodes CASSFMGQGANEQFF.

This clonotype showed up many times. The chain uses TRBV4-2 and TRBJ2-5; D is possibly TRBD1 (6 bases). Trimming took 6 bases from V and 4 from J, leaving 12 bases between them. The CDR3 is 13 amino acids. Germline V gene lookup returns CDR1 LGHNA and CDR2 YNFKEQ. DNA of the CDR3: TGTGCCAGCAGATCATCAGGGGTAGAGACCCAGTACTTC. Residues: CASRSSGVETQYF.

At least ten counts were recorded for this clonotype. This chain links TRBV20-1 with TRBJ2-1; 9 bases line up with TRBD2. V gave up 5 bases and J gave up 7 bases; unmatched junction bases: 6. Germline V lookup: CDR1 DFQATT, CDR2 SNEGSKA (reference sequence). CDR3 length: 13 residues. The CDR3 DNA sequence: TGCAGTGCTCCGACTAGCGGTAAAAATGAGCAGTTCTTC. Encoded protein: CSAPTSGKNEQFF.

This clonotype was seen at least ten times. The chain couples TRBV7-6 to TRBJ2-1; TRBD2 agrees at 9 bases. J gave up 10 bases and V 5 bases, and 9 bases lay outside the gene matches. CDR3 length equals 14 residues. Germline V gene data show CDR1 as SGHVS and CDR2 as FNYEAQ. CDR3 DNA: TGTGCCAGCAGCCCACCTAGCGGGGTGGAGGAGCAGTTCTTC. As protein: CASSPPSGVEEQFF.

This clonotype showed up just a few times. The V gene is TRBV10-3, the J gene TRBJ2-1; D may be TRBD1 (6 bases). Germline assignment: CDR1 ENHRY and CDR2 SYGVKD. The CDR3 is 14 residues long. V was shortened by 4 bases and J by 5 bases, with 12 bases between the two germline ends. In DNA form, the CDR3 reads TGTGCCATCAGTGGCCGCCAGGGGCACAATGAGCAGTTCTTC. Amino acid sequence: CAISGRQGHNEQFF.

The table lists this clonotype with many counts. This rearrangement joins TRBV30 to TRBJ2-3; D unclear. V lost 4 bases and J lost 2, with 10 bases in between. CDR1 and CDR2 (germline): GTSNPN, SVGIG (reference sequence). The CDR3 totals 13 residues. The CDR3 is CAWTKGPTDTQYF. CDR3 DNA: TGTGCCTGGACTAAAGGACCCACAGATACGCAGTATTTT.

This clonotype was counted only a few times. This chain uses TRBV30 with TRBJ2-1; D possibly corresponds to TRBD1 (5 bases). The CDR3 runs 13 residues. Germline V gene sequence: CDR1 GTSNPN, CDR2 SVGIG (reference sequence). The germline V and J ends were trimmed by 1 base and 6 bases, with 10 bases remaining between them. CDR3 region: CAWSGKGVNEQFF. The DNA of the CDR3 is TGTGCCTGGAGTGGAAAAGGGGTCAATGAGCAGTTCTTC.

This clonotype was seen repeatedly, ten times or more. The rearrangement uses TRBV3-1 and TRBJ1-2; a weak D match, TRBD1 (5 bases). V gave up 7 bases and J gave up 6 bases, with 15 bases separating them. The CDR3 sequence is 13 residues long. Germline V gene data show CDR1 as LGHDT and CDR2 as YNNKEL (reference sequence). The CDR3 coding sequence is TGTGCCAGCAACCCCTCTGGGGCTAATGGCTACACCTTC. As protein: CASNPSGANGYTF. The full variable domain, completed using reference TRBV3-1 and TRBJ1-2, is DTAVSQTPKYLVTQMGNDKSIKCEQNLGHDTMYWYKQDSKKFLKIMFSYNNKELIINETVPNRFSPKSPDKAHLNLHINSLELGDSAVYFCASNPSGANGYTFGSGTRLTVV.

This clonotype was seen many times. V gene TRBV7-8 combines with J gene TRBJ1-2; D may be TRBD1 (6 bases). V was trimmed by 4 bases and J by 5 bases, leaving 8 bases between them. The CDR3 length is 12 residues. The germline CDR1 and CDR2 sequences are SGHVS and FQNEAQ. The CDR3 sequence is CASSSTGYGYTF. CDR3 nucleotide sequence: TGTGCCAGCAGCTCGACAGGTTATGGCTACACCTTC.

This clonotype has a count of ten or more. The chain employs TRBV28 and TRBJ2-7, with 7 nucleotides matching TRBD1. Germline CDR1 and CDR2: MDHEN and SYDVKM. The CDR3 covers 13 residues. The CDR3 protein is CASSPGDRDLLNV. CDR3 coding DNA: TGTGCCAGCAGCCCCGGCGACAGGGACCTACTGAACGTC.

V gene TRBV7-2 combines with J gene TRBJ1-1; D is ambiguous. The CDR3 extends over 14 amino acids. Trimming took off 5 bases at V and 4 bases at J, with 14 bases between the two ends. Per germline, CDR1 SGHTA and CDR2 FQGNSA. The CDR3 is CASSASMRSTEAFF. Written as DNA, the CDR3 is TGTGCCAGCAGCGCGTCGATGAGGAGCACTGAAGCTTTCTTT. The full variable domain, in which reference TRBV7-2 and TRBJ1-1 provide the parts outside the CDR3, is GAGVSQSPSNKVTEKGKDVELRCDPISGHTALYWYRQSLGQGLEFLIYFQGNSAPDKSGLPSDRFSAERTGGSVSTLTIQRTQQEDSAVYLCASSASMRSTEAFFGQGTRLTVV.